This TCR beta chain was obtained from a study of cytomegalovirus exposure and HLA in healthy donors. TCRdb's table, derived via immunoSEQ multiplex PCR, lists solely in-frame clones and lacks some. The table records tens of thousands of clones, 85% to 95% of them present only once. General study points: Using the classifier, cytomegalovirus status was reportedly diagnosed with high specificity and sensitivity. Subsequent analysis of the approximately 130 validation repertoires found a tendency for first-cohort TCR clusters to co-occur.

Regarding this clone: Its target is not known.

The V gene's germline CDR1 is ENHRY and CDR2 SYGVKD. This CDR3 comprises 13 residues. The V end was cut by 6 bases, the J end by 6 bases, with 14 bases between. It was the roughly 130-subject validation cohort, separate from the roughly 700-subject first cohort, to which the donors belonged. The source is a young woman in good health and CMV-seronegative. The sample was PBMCs. This chain joins TRBV10-3 and TRBJ1-1; D unresolved. DNA for the CDR3: TGTGCCATCAGGCGGGCCCCGGAGGCTGAAGCTTTCTTT. Its protein product is CAIRRAPEAEAFF.